The 27 T cell receptor beta chains below all came from one sample that was sequenced in a study of molecular identifiers for immune sequencing clone quantification. TCRdb fed the PCR reads into MiXCR, producing one record per CDR3 protein. The sample has 550,000 to 750,000 distinct CDR3 sequences; less than 20% are singletons. Sequencing was done on a sample of naive CD8+ T cells from blood, with Jurkat cell RNA spiked in. The subset is: FACS-sorted CD8+CD4-CCR7+CD45RA+ naive T cells. Receptor source: a human donor in good health. Some libraries in this study had Jurkat cell RNA spiked in.

This clonotype was seen repeatedly, ten times or more. A read error may produce the germline difference seen at one junction end. The CDR3 loop is CASSLASPDTQYF. The CDR3 DNA reads as TGTGCCAGCAGCTTAGCGAGTCCAGATACGCAGTATTTT. The V call is TRBV12-3 or TRBV12-4, the J call TRBJ2-3, with a possible D match to TRBD2 (5 bases). CDR3 size: 13 residues.

As for this clonotype: A read error is possible here, since a much larger clone lies one base away. The chain uses TRBV6-1 and TRBJ2-7; 9 positions match TRBD2. This CDR3 has 14 amino acids. Germline CDR1 and CDR2: MNHNS and SASEGT. CDR3 in DNA: TGTGCCAGCGGTGAACCTAGCGGGGCCTACGAGCAGTACTTC. Amino acid sequence: CASGEPSGAYEQYF.

In this sample, this clonotype turned up a few times. V and J are TRBV4-1 and TRBJ1-3, with no clear D. From germline, CDR1 is MGHRA and CDR2 YSYEKL. The CDR3 totals 13 residues. The V gene lost 1 base and the J gene lost 3 bases, with 4 bases spanning the gap. DNA for the CDR3: TGCGCCAGCAGCCAAGGGGTTGGAAACACCATATATTTT. This translates into CASSQGVGNTIYF.

Note on this clonotype: This clone may be a read error of a much larger clone one base away. This sequence joins TRBV2 and TRBJ1-2; TRBD1 matches 11 bases. Per germline, CDR1 SNHLY and CDR2 FYNNEI. This CDR3 spans 18 amino acids. V was pared by 7 bases and J by 1 base, with 14 bases of the junction left unmatched. The CDR3 here is CASNHADPGTGGNYGYTF. The DNA for the CDR3 is TGTGCCAGCAACCATGCCGATCCCGGGACAGGGGGTAACTATGGCTACACCTTC.

This clonotype was counted ten times or more. This chain uses TRBV9 with TRBJ2-3; 7 bases fit TRBD2. This CDR3 spans 16 amino acids. With 1 base clipped from V and 0 bases from J, the junction kept 5 bases outside the gene matches. Looked up from germline, CDR1 is SGDLS and CDR2 is YYNGEE. The CDR3 sequence: CASSVLAGLSTDTQYF. The CDR3 region has the DNA TGTGCCAGCAGCGTATTAGCGGGTCTAAGCACAGATACGCAGTATTTT. Full variable domain (outside the CDR3, taken from reference TRBV9 and TRBJ2-3): DSGVTQTPKHLITATGQRVTLRCSPRSGDLSVYWYQQSLDQGLQFLIQYYNGEERAKGNILERFSAQQFPDLHSELNLSSLELGDSALYFCASSVLAGLSTDTQYFGPGTRLTVL.

This clonotype occurred many times. V and J are TRBV11-2 and TRBJ2-5; maybe TRBD1 (6 bases). In germline, CDR1 is SGHAT, CDR2 FQNNGV. The CDR3 totals 14 residues. The V gene lost 5 bases and the J gene lost 2 bases, with 12 bases spanning the gap. The CDR3 loop reads CASSIHREQETQYF. The CDR3 region has the DNA TGTGCCAGCAGCATCCACAGGGAACAAGAGACCCAGTACTTC.

CDR3 sequence: CASSLLRDGGSQYF. CDR3 nucleotide sequence: TGTGCCAGCAGCCTTCTAAGGGACGGCGGGTCCCAGTACTTC. The rearrangement uses TRBV3-1 and TRBJ2-5; D is tentatively TRBD1 or TRBD2 (5 bases each). CDR1 and CDR2 from the germline V gene are LGHDT and YNNKEL (reference sequence). This CDR3 contains 14 residues. V was cut by 4 bases and J by 9 bases, with 18 bases left in between.

For this clonotype: No conserved phenylalanine or tryptophan ends this CDR3, so it is likely a read error. No DNA is shown, since the ends of the CDR3 on it are uncertain; the CDR3 is the one TCRdb lists. This chain uses TRBV25-1 with TRBJ1-4; the table names TRBD1, a call not compared with the DNA. Germline CDR1 reads MGHDK; CDR2 reads SYGVNS. The CDR3 extends over 8 residues, inclusive of both ends. The CDR3 protein is CTRPGDPL.

This clonotype was seen many times. V usage is TRBV28 and J usage is TRBJ2-1, with 10 bases lining up with TRBD2. The CDR3 is 17 residues long. The J segment lost 9 bases and the V segment lost 2 bases, leaving 13 bases of the junction unmatched. Germline loops: CDR1 MDHEN, CDR2 SYDVKM. CDR3 nucleotide sequence: TGTGCCAGCAGTTTAATCCTAGCGGGAGTGTTAACCGGTGAGCAGTTCTTC. Translated, it gives CASSLILAGVLTGEQFF.

Turning to this clonotype: This clone may be a read error of a much larger clone one base away. The V call is TRBV12-3 or TRBV12-4, the J call TRBJ2-3, with D possibly TRBD2 on 5 matching bases. Trimming removed 10 bases from V and 0 bases from J, with 11 bases in between. This CDR3 contains 13 residues. Here the CDR3 DNA reads TGTGCCAACAGCGGATCTAGCACAGATACGCAGTATTTT. Its translation: CANSGSSTDTQYF.

This clonotype was detected once. This sequence may be a read error, since a much larger clone differs from it by one base. The rearrangement joins TRBV7-2 to TRBJ2-1; the match to TRBD2 covers 13 bases. The germline gives CDR1 SGHTA, CDR2 FQGNSA. V shed 8 bases and J 8 bases; nucleotides not matched to a gene: 12. The CDR3 is 16 amino acids. As DNA, the CDR3 is TGTGCCAGCGGCTCCTGGACTAGCGGGAGCGGTCATGAGCAGTTCTTC. Translation gives CASGSWTSGSGHEQFF.

The rearrangement uses TRBV27 and TRBJ2-3; no firm D call. Trimming took off 1 base at V and 0 bases at J, with 14 bases between the two ends. Germline assignment: CDR1 MNHEY and CDR2 SMNVEV (reference sequence). The CDR3 has 17 amino acids. The CDR3 bases are TGTGCCAGCAGTTTATGGGCAGAAACTATAAGCACAGATACGCAGTATTTT. This gives the protein CASSLWAETISTDTQYF.

This clonotype was counted ten times or more. V and J are TRBV7-9 and TRBJ2-5; the D call may be TRBD1 or TRBD2 (6 bases each). V was shortened by 3 bases and J by 2 bases, with 16 bases between the two germline ends. The CDR3 runs 16 residues. CDR1 is SEHNR, CDR2 FQNEAQ, per germline (reference sequence). The CDR3 protein is CASSLTRGGAQETQYF. As DNA, the CDR3 is TGTGCCAGCAGCTTGACCAGGGGAGGTGCGCAAGAGACCCAGTACTTC.

As regards this clonotype: This sequence may be a read error, since a much larger clone differs from it by one base. The chain has TRBV18 and TRBJ2-7; 7 nucleotides align to TRBD2. Looked up from germline, CDR1 is KGHSH and CDR2 is LQKENI. The CDR3 loop spans 14 amino acids. V lost 2 bases and J lost 3; bases outside the gene matches: 4. CDR3 bases: TGTGCCAGCTCACCAGGGCGGGGGAACTACGAGCAGTACTTC. Translated, it gives CASSPGRGNYEQYF.

This clonotype was recorded at least ten times. The rearrangement links TRBV6-5 to TRBJ2-7; 7 bases agree with TRBD1. The CDR3 loop spans 17 amino acids. Germline V gene data show CDR1 as MNHEY and CDR2 as SVGAGI. Germline trimming cut 0 bases from V and 4 bases from J; bases unmatched to any gene: 12. In DNA, the CDR3 is TGTGCCAGCAGTTACTCGAGTCAGGGGGTCCCCCCTTACGAGCAGTACTTC. It codes for CASSYSSQGVPPYEQYF.

This clonotype was seen ten or more times. The chain is built from TRBV21-1 and TRBJ2-6; TRBD2 was called by the table and not checked on the DNA. TRBV21-1 is noted as a pseudogene. This CDR3 has 17 residues. CDR3 DNA sequence: TGTGCCAGCAGCACACCGGGACGGCCCTCTGGGGCCAACGTCCTGACTTTC. This sequence encodes CASSTPGRPSGANVLTF.

This clonotype has ten or more counts. The rearrangement links TRBV5-1 to TRBJ2-7; a possible D gene is TRBD1 (5 bases). V was pared by 4 bases and J by 4 bases, with 12 bases between. The CDR3 sequence is 13 residues long. CDR1 SGHRS and CDR2 YFSETQ come from the germline V gene. The CDR3, as DNA: TGCGCCAGCAGCACACAACAGGCTTACGAGCAGTACTTC. This translates into CASSTQQAYEQYF.

As to this clonotype: This may stem from a read error, because a much larger clone lies one nucleotide away. V and J are TRBV5-3 and TRBJ2-7, with D tentatively TRBD2 (5 bases). TRBV5-3 is identified as an open reading frame with a role that is uncertain. The CDR3 has 12 residues. Here the CDR3 reads CASSWRMDEQYF. The CDR3 DNA sequence: TGTGCCAGCAGCTGGAGGATGGACGAGCAGTACTTC.

This clonotype was seen repeatedly, ten times or more. The chain recombines TRBV3-1 with TRBJ1-6; D may be TRBD1 (5 bases). The CDR3 extends over 15 amino acids. The germline CDR1 and CDR2 sequences are LGHDT and YNNKEL (reference sequence). V lost 1 base to trimming and J lost 7 bases, with 11 bases between them. The CDR3 nucleotides read TGTGCCAGCAGCCAAGGGGCAGGGAAGAATTCACCCCTCCACTTT. Its protein is CASSQGAGKNSPLHF.

This clonotype was counted between two and nine times. The chain uses TRBV2 and TRBJ2-1, with TRBD2 as a possible D gene (6 bases). V was cut by 6 bases and J by 0 bases, with 18 bases left in between. The CDR3 covers 17 residues. CDR1 and CDR2 from the germline V gene are SNHLY and FYNNEI. CDR3 residues: CASSPGGGASSYNEQFF. The CDR3 DNA is TGTGCCAGCAGCCCCGGAGGAGGGGCGAGCTCCTACAATGAGCAGTTCTTC.

The chain combines TRBV27 with TRBJ2-7, with D possibly called TRBD1 or TRBD2 (6 bases each). The CDR3 spans 13 residues. Trimming cost V 5 bases and J 6 bases, with 14 bases left between them. Germline V gene lookup returns CDR1 MNHEY and CDR2 SMNVEV (reference sequence). CDR3 sequence: CASSPSGASEQYF. CDR3 in DNA: TGTGCCAGCAGTCCGTCGGGGGCCTCCGAGCAGTACTTC.

Comment on this clonotype: One end of the junction fails to match germline, which may point to a read error. CDR3 in DNA: TGTGCCAGCAGTTACACTAGCGGCTCCTACGAGCAGCACTTC. This translates into CASSYTSGSYEQHF. This rearrangement joins TRBV6-5 to TRBJ2-7; TRBD2 matches at 8 bases. Germline loops: CDR1 MNHEY, CDR2 SVGAGI. This CDR3 is built from 14 residues.

This clonotype turned up a few times. The chain uses TRBV20-1 and TRBJ2-5; D call uncertain. The germline CDR1 and CDR2 sequences are DFQATT and SNEGSKA (reference sequence). CDR3 length equals 13 residues. Trimming removed 6 bases from V and 2 bases from J, with 13 bases in between. The CDR3 nucleotides read TGCAGTGCCGAGGACGGTTTTCAAGAGACCCAGTACTTC. Its protein is CSAEDGFQETQYF.

Concerning this clonotype itself: A read error may be the cause here, since a much bigger clone is one base away. The J gene is TRBJ2-7, the V gene TRBV7-9; a weak D match, TRBD2 (7 bases). V was pared by 3 bases and J by 9 bases, with 12 bases between. Germline assignment: CDR1 SEHNR and CDR2 FQNEAQ (reference sequence). The length of the CDR3 is 12 residues. CDR3 sequence: CASSFLGGGQYF. DNA of the CDR3: TGTGCCAGCAGCTTTTTAGGGGGGGGGCAGTACTTC.

In this sample, this clonotype turned up a few times. The gene calls are TRBV2 and TRBJ2-7; 14 nucleotides agree with TRBD2. J gave up 3 bases and V 4 bases, and 5 bases lay outside the gene matches. This CDR3 is built from 16 residues. Germline lookup yields CDR1 SNHLY and CDR2 FYNNEI. The CDR3 is CASSVGTSGRYYEQYF. The CDR3 coding sequence is TGTGCCAGCAGTGTCGGGACTAGCGGGAGATACTACGAGCAGTACTTC.

This clonotype was observed many times. The chain employs TRBV28 and TRBJ2-3; TRBD1 aligns across 9 bases. The J segment lost 0 bases and the V segment lost 3 bases, leaving 10 bases of the junction unmatched. CDR1 is MDHEN and CDR2 is SYDVKM in the germline V gene. This CDR3 is built from 18 residues. The CDR3 spells CASSFWTGEPSSTDTQYF. CDR3 nucleotide sequence: TGTGCCAGCAGTTTCTGGACAGGGGAGCCCTCTAGCACAGATACGCAGTATTTT. Using reference TRBV28 and TRBJ2-3 for the parts outside the CDR3, the full variable domain is DVKVTQSSRYLVKRTGEKVFLECVQDMDHENMFWYRQDPGLGLRLIYFSYDVKMKEKGDIPEGYSVSREKKERFSLILESASTNQTSMYLCASSFWTGEPSSTDTQYFGPGTRLTVL.

The chain combines TRBV27 with TRBJ2-7, with D perhaps TRBD2 (6 bases). Trimming removed 6 bases from V and 1 base from J, with 13 bases in between. Looked up from germline, CDR1 is MNHEY and CDR2 is SMNVEV (reference sequence). CDR3 length: 14 amino acids. The CDR3 DNA is TGTGCCAGCAGCTATCGGAGGGGATCCTACGAGCAGTACTTC. It yields the protein CASSYRRGSYEQYF.